Below are 13 T cell receptor beta chains sequenced from a single sample in a study of graft-versus-host responses after intestinal transplantation. Generated by immunoSEQ multiplex PCR, the TCRdb table keeps only in-frame clones and is missing some. The sample records about 59,000 clones, about 94% being singletons. No antigen has been identified for these receptors. The sequenced sample was unstimulated CD4+ T cells sorted from spleen or lymph node cells, obtained before transplant. These receptors were taken from a human donor who was the organ donor for an intestinal transplant.

This chain joins TRBV12-5 and TRBJ1-2; TRBD1 agrees at 7 bases. Germline trimming cut 5 bases from V and 5 bases from J; bases unmatched to any gene: 11. Germline V gene data show CDR1 as LGHNT and CDR2 as FRNRAP. The CDR3 spans 15 residues. The CDR3 loop is CASGVPPGQPYGYTF. In DNA form, the CDR3 reads TGTGCTAGTGGTGTGCCCCCGGGACAGCCGTATGGCTACACCTTC.

The chain recombines TRBV18 with TRBJ1-6; the match to TRBD1 covers 7 bases. CDR3 length: 17 residues. Germline CDR1 reads KGHSH; CDR2 reads LQKENI. J gave up 7 bases and V 1 base, and 10 bases lay outside the gene matches. CDR3: CASSPRIGTDSNSPLHF. In DNA, the CDR3 is TGTGCCAGCTCACCACGCATTGGGACAGACTCCAATTCACCCCTCCACTTT. Supplemented by reference TRBV18 and TRBJ1-6, the full variable domain reads NAGVMQNPRHLVRRRGQEARLRCSPMKGHSHVYWYRQLPEEGLKFMVYLQKENIIDESGMPKERFSAEFPKEGPSILRIQQVVRGDSAAYFCASSPRIGTDSNSPLHFGNGTRLTVT.

The chain uses TRBV7-2 and TRBJ2-5; 9 bases line up with TRBD2. V shed 3 bases and J 5 bases; nucleotides not matched to a gene: 1. Germline CDR1 reads SGHTA; CDR2 reads FQGNSA. This CDR3 contains 13 residues. The DNA for the CDR3 is TGTGCCAGCAGCTTTACTAGCGGGGAGACCCAGTACTTC. Protein sequence: CASSFTSGETQYF.

J is TRBJ1-4 and V is TRBV4-1, with D unclear. This CDR3 is built from 15 residues. Trimming took off 0 bases at V and 7 bases at J, with 12 bases between the two ends. CDR1 and CDR2 from the germline V gene are MGHRA and YSYEKL. As DNA, the CDR3 is TGCGCCAGCAGCCAAGAAGGATATCGGCTTGAAAAACTGTTTTTT. As protein: CASSQEGYRLEKLFF.

The sample holds a few counts of this clone. This chain links TRBV7-2 with TRBJ2-2, with D unclear. CDR3 length: 14 amino acids. Germline CDR1 SGHTA, CDR2 FQGNSA. The V and J ends lost 3 bases and 3 bases respectively, with 8 bases between them. CDR3 nucleotides: TGTGCCAGCAGCTTGTCCCGAGACACCGGGGAGCTGTTTTTT. Translation gives CASSLSRDTGELFF.

The chain combines TRBV4-1 with TRBJ2-1, with 8 bases that match TRBD2. The trim removed 4 bases at V and 0 bases at J, leaving 17 bases unmatched. CDR3 length: 20 residues. The V gene's germline CDR1 is MGHRA and CDR2 YSYEKL. The CDR3 sequence is CASSPRLAGGTISSYNEQFF. The CDR3 DNA sequence: TGCGCCAGCAGCCCGCGACTGGCGGGGGGCACCATTAGCTCCTACAATGAGCAGTTCTTC.

This chain connects TRBV27 to TRBJ2-1; D remains unclear. The V end was cut by 2 bases, the J end by 7 bases, with 15 bases between. The CDR3 contains 15 residues. CDR1 is MNHEY and CDR2 is SMNVEV in the germline V gene (reference sequence). The CDR3 sequence: CASSLDHSRRNEQFF. The DNA of the CDR3 is TGTGCCAGCAGTTTAGACCACTCTCGCCGGAATGAGCAGTTCTTC.

This clone has just one count. The genes are TRBV7-9 and TRBJ2-5; D uncertain. The germline gives CDR1 SEHNR, CDR2 FQNEAQ (reference sequence). V was trimmed by 4 bases and J by 7 bases, leaving 10 bases between them. The CDR3 has 12 residues. CDR3 sequence: CASSSVIWTQYF. CDR3 coding DNA: TGTGCCAGCAGCTCCGTCATATGGACCCAGTACTTC.

This chain links TRBV18 with TRBJ1-3; tentatively, D is TRBD1 (5 bases). Germline assignment: CDR1 KGHSH and CDR2 LQKENI. The V and J ends lost 2 bases and 4 bases respectively, with 9 bases between them. The CDR3 loop spans 14 amino acids. The CDR3 loop reads CASSPKGLGNTIYF. The CDR3 bases are TGTGCCAGCTCACCAAAGGGGCTGGGAAACACCATATATTTT.

The rearrangement joins TRBV23-1 to TRBJ2-3, with a weak D call TRBD1 (5 bases). TRBV23-1 is known as an ORF, though its function is uncertain. V dropped 3 bases and J dropped 1 base, with 14 bases sitting between them. CDR3 size: 16 residues. CDR3 sequence: CASSHPGPQGTDTQYF. The CDR3 DNA reads as TGCGCCAGCAGTCACCCTGGACCACAGGGCACAGATACGCAGTATTTT.

This sequence joins TRBV10-3 and TRBJ2-3, with no clear D. V lost 0 bases to trimming and J lost 6 bases, with 4 bases between them. The CDR3 runs to 12 residues. Looked up from germline, CDR1 is ENHRY and CDR2 is SYGVKD. The CDR3 DNA reads TGTGCCATCAGTGAGTCAAGGGATACGCAGTATTTT. Translated: CAISESRDTQYF.

V gene TRBV6-5 combines with J gene TRBJ1-5; TRBD1 matches 10 bases. Germline V gene lookup returns CDR1 MNHEY and CDR2 SVGAGI. The CDR3 consists of 15 residues. The ends lost 5 bases at V and 2 bases at J; junction bases unmatched: 3. CDR3 bases: TGTGCCAGCAGTCCCGGGACAGGGGGCAATCAGCCCCAGCATTTT. It translates to CASSPGTGGNQPQHF.

The chain recombines TRBV29-1 with TRBJ2-7; 10 bases map to TRBD2. V lost 6 bases and J lost 5; bases outside the gene matches: 10. The CDR3 has 14 amino acids. Germline V CDR1 and CDR2: SQVTM, ANQGSEA. The CDR3 DNA follows: TGCAGCGTGGATGGAGCGGGGGGGGTGGACGAGCAGTACTTC. This gives the protein CSVDGAGGVDEQYF.